Presented here are 21 T cell receptor beta chains from one specimen sequenced in a study of cytomegalovirus exposure and HLA in healthy donors. In the PCR, 60 Vbeta and 13 Jbeta primers were used. Method: immunoSEQ multiplex PCR; TCRdb's copy keeps in-frame clones and lacks some. Among over 130,000 clones listed, around 66% were seen once. Material: PBMCs. All receptors derive from a woman aged 55-69 years in good health and CMV-seronegative.

This clone was counted between two and nine times. The chain joins TRBV4-3 to TRBJ2-1; D may be TRBD2 (6 bases). CDR3 length: 15 amino acids. Trimming cost V 4 bases and J 4 bases, with 14 bases left between them. Germline V gives CDR1 LGHNA, CDR2 YSLEER. CDR3 in DNA: TGCGCCAGCAGCCCGGATCGCGGGGCTTACAATGAGCAGTTCTTC. Protein sequence: CASSPDRGAYNEQFF.

This rearrangement joins TRBV7-9 to TRBJ2-7; D not resolved. V lost 5 bases, J lost 2 bases, and 19 bases lay in between. This CDR3 has 16 amino acids. Germline CDR1 reads SEHNR; CDR2 reads FQNEAQ (reference sequence). CDR3 nucleotide sequence: TGTGCCAGCAGCCCTAGTTTCTTGGGTGCCCCCTACGAGCAGTACTTC. Encoded protein: CASSPSFLGAPYEQYF.

The V and J genes are TRBV2 and TRBJ2-2; 11 nucleotides line up with TRBD2. The CDR3 contains 16 residues. The V gene's germline CDR1 is SNHLY and CDR2 FYNNEI. V was clipped by 6 bases and J by 5 bases; unmatched bases: 8. Written as DNA, the CDR3 is TGTGCCAGCAGCCTAACTAGCGGGGGATCTACCGGGGAGCTGTTTTTT. The encoded protein is CASSLTSGGSTGELFF.

The rearrangement links TRBV29-1 to TRBJ1-2; TRBD1 might be the D (5 bases). V shed 1 base and J shed 7 bases, with 7 bases lying between them. The germline V gene encodes CDR1 SQVTM and CDR2 ANQGSEA. The length of the CDR3 is 11 residues. Written as DNA, the CDR3 is TGCAGCGTTGAAGCAGGGTTTGGCTACACCTTC. This gives the protein CSVEAGFGYTF.

This clone came up a few times. This chain links TRBV5-6 with TRBJ2-7; 7 positions match TRBD2. This CDR3 comprises 12 residues. V lost 7 bases, J lost 2 bases, and 3 bases stayed unmatched. The germline CDR1 and CDR2 sequences are SGHDT and YYEEEE. DNA of the CDR3: TGTGCCAGCCGAGCGGGGACCTACGAGCAGTACTTC. It is translated as CASRAGTYEQYF.

V and J are TRBV2 and TRBJ2-5, with 9 positions matching TRBD2. The J call is uncertain, as TRBJ2-7 better fits the DNA end. The V gene's germline CDR1 is SNHLY and CDR2 FYNNEI. The length of the CDR3 is 15 residues. The CDR3 DNA follows: TGTGCCAGCAGTGTGGAGCGGGGGGTATCCTACGAGCAGTACTTC. This gives the protein CASSVERGVSYEQYF.

J is TRBJ1-2 and V is TRBV7-2; 8 bases align to TRBD1. The CDR3 sequence is 15 residues long. Germline loops: CDR1 SGHTA, CDR2 FQGNSA. The V and J ends lost 6 bases and 8 bases, in that order; junction bases with no gene match: 14. CDR3 DNA sequence: TGTGCCAGCAGTCCCGAGGACAGGGCTCCAAGAGGCTACACCTTC. It specifies CASSPEDRAPRGYTF.

The chain carries TRBV29-1 and TRBJ1-1; TRBD1 aligns across 8 bases. Per the germline V gene, CDR1 is SQVTM and CDR2 is ANQGSEA. This CDR3 has 14 amino acids. The V and J ends lost 3 bases and 5 bases, in that order; junction bases with no gene match: 8. CDR3 residues: CSVDRPGGRTEAFF. The CDR3 DNA sequence: TGCAGCGTTGATAGGCCAGGGGGCAGGACTGAAGCTTTCTTT.

This clone has only one observation. The genes are TRBV7-6 and TRBJ2-1, with 8 bases matching TRBD2. Germline trimming cut 5 bases from V and 2 bases from J; bases unmatched to any gene: 8. The CDR3 contains 16 residues. The germline gives CDR1 SGHVS, CDR2 FNYEAQ. The CDR3: CASSGGGPPAYNEQFF. The CDR3 DNA reads as TGTGCCAGCAGCGGCGGGGGGCCCCCGGCCTACAATGAGCAGTTCTTC.

This clone appeared a single time. This chain connects TRBV7-8 to TRBJ1-2, with TRBD1 identical over 10 bases. V was clipped by 6 bases and J by 4 bases; unmatched bases: 14. Per germline, CDR1 SGHVS and CDR2 FQNEAQ. CDR3 length: 17 residues. The CDR3 bases are TGTGCCAGCAGTTCGAGACTCGACAGGGGGCTTTTCTATGGCTACACCTTC. This sequence encodes CASSSRLDRGLFYGYTF.

This clone appeared a few times. The chain recombines TRBV13 with TRBJ2-1, with a weak D call TRBD1 (8 bases). The length of the CDR3 is 15 residues. The V end was cut by 5 bases, the J end by 7 bases, with 18 bases between. Germline V gene data show CDR1 as PRHDT and CDR2 as FYEKMQ (reference sequence). CDR3 amino acids: CASSPTGQGGNEQFF. The CDR3 DNA follows: TGTGCCAGCAGCCCCACCGGACAGGGAGGGAATGAGCAGTTCTTC.

The chain combines TRBV5-1 with TRBJ2-2; D is uncertain. The ends were cut back, 3 bases at V and 5 bases at J, with 14 bases in the middle. The CDR3 length is 15 residues. Germline V CDR1 and CDR2: SGHRS, YFSETQ. CDR3: CASSSQSLVTGELFF. CDR3 bases: TGCGCCAGCAGCTCCCAAAGCCTGGTTACCGGGGAGCTGTTTTTT.

The chain recombines TRBV19 with TRBJ2-5, with D perhaps matching TRBD1 (5 bases). The germline V and J ends were trimmed by 6 bases and 5 bases, with 13 bases remaining between them. This CDR3 has 13 amino acids. Per the germline V gene, CDR1 is LNHDA and CDR2 is SQIVND (reference sequence). The CDR3 DNA reads TGTGCCAGTAGGGGGCACGGTAGGGAGACCCAGTACTTC. Translating it yields CASRGHGRETQYF.

This clone has a handful of counts. The genes are TRBV19 and TRBJ2-7; D is possibly TRBD1 (6 bases). V was cut by 5 bases and J by 6 bases, with 17 bases left in between. Germline CDR1 LNHDA, CDR2 SQIVND (reference sequence). The CDR3 runs to 14 residues. CDR3 nucleotides: TGTGCCAGTAGTTCGATGACAGGATCTGCCGAGCAGTACTTC. This gives the protein CASSSMTGSAEQYF.

V is TRBV9 and J is TRBJ2-1; 12 bases line up with TRBD2. Germline V lookup: CDR1 SGDLS, CDR2 YYNGEE. This CDR3 comprises 15 residues. Losses at the gene ends were 4 bases for V and 7 bases for J; bases not matched to a gene: 6. CDR3 sequence reads: CASSLLAGGLNEQFF. CDR3 nucleotides: TGTGCCAGCAGCCTACTAGCGGGAGGCCTAAATGAGCAGTTCTTC.

This chain connects TRBV5-1 to TRBJ2-1, with 12 bases aligning to TRBD2. V trimming: 4 bases; J trimming: 5 bases; junction bases outside the gene matches: 7. This CDR3 has 16 amino acids. The V gene's germline CDR1 is SGHRS and CDR2 YFSETQ. DNA of the CDR3: TGCGCCAGCAGCCCACTAGCGGGAGGCCCGCACAATGAGCAGTTCTTC. Translated: CASSPLAGGPHNEQFF.

The chain recombines TRBV23-1 with TRBJ2-4, with a weak D call TRBD2 (6 bases). TRBV23-1 is known as an ORF, though its function is uncertain. V lost 0 bases and J 1 base, leaving 13 bases between the germline ends. This CDR3 contains 17 residues. CDR3 DNA: TGCGCCAGCAGTCAATCGGAAGGGGAGGAGGCCAAAAACATTCAGTACTTC. Translating it yields CASSQSEGEEAKNIQYF.

This clone has a handful of counts. The chain couples TRBV27 to TRBJ1-4; D remains ambiguous. The CDR3 consists of 15 residues. V lost 6 bases to trimming and J lost 5 bases, with 16 bases between them. CDR1 and CDR2 from the germline V gene are MNHEY and SMNVEV (reference sequence). CDR3 DNA sequence: TGTGCCAGCAGCATATATCCGGGGAGAAATGAAAAACTGTTTTTT. Its protein product is CASSIYPGRNEKLFF.

The chain combines TRBV2 with TRBJ1-6; 10 positions agree with TRBD1. The germline gives CDR1 SNHLY, CDR2 FYNNEI. This CDR3 spans 16 amino acids. Trimming at V came to 6 bases and at J to 9 bases, leaving 11 bases not matched to a gene. The CDR3 nucleotides are TGTGCCAGCAGATCGGACAGGGGGTTGAGGAGTTCACCCCTCCACTTT. Protein: CASRSDRGLRSSPLHF. The complete variable domain, with remaining parts taken from reference TRBV2 and TRBJ1-6, reads EPEVTQTPSHQVTQMGQEVILRCVPISNHLYFYWYRQILGQKVEFLVSFYNNEISEKSEIFDDQFSVERPDGSNFTLKIRSTKLEDSAMYFCASRSDRGLRSSPLHFGNGTRLTVT.

This clone turned up a few times. J is TRBJ2-1 and V is TRBV9; 8 nucleotides align to TRBD2. The germline CDR1 and CDR2 sequences are SGDLS and YYNGEE. J was trimmed by 2 bases and V by 1 base; bases with no gene match: 5. CDR3 size: 16 residues. The CDR3 spells CASSVRGGGTYNEQFF. The CDR3 nucleotides are TGTGCCAGCAGCGTACGGGGGGGCGGGACCTACAATGAGCAGTTCTTC.

The chain is built from TRBV4-3 and TRBJ2-3, with 7 bases identical to TRBD2. V lost 0 bases, J lost 6 bases, and 9 bases stayed unmatched. This CDR3 contains 16 residues. Germline V gene data show CDR1 as LGHNA and CDR2 as YSLEER. CDR3 amino acids: CASSQEPSGAGDTQYF. The CDR3 DNA is TGCGCCAGCAGCCAAGAACCCAGCGGGGCCGGCGATACGCAGTATTTT.